This T cell receptor beta chain was found in a study of T cells in Graves' hyperthyroidism and ophthalmopathy. Study-level findings and limits: Ophthalmopathy was separated from stable hyperthyroidism by a 13 V-J model.

Absence of ophthalmopathy progression within 18 months defined stable Graves' hyperthyroidism. CDR3 length equals 16 residues. Germline-derived CDR1 and CDR2 are MNHNS and SASEGT. Trimming left V 2 bases short and J 4 bases short, with 15 bases between. Researchers amplified the TCR beta CDR3 regions from RNA transcripts. Using the HTBI primer set, a first-round RT-PCR was run on the TCR CDR3. Each CDR3 protein is one row after TCRdb ran MiXCR on the multiplex PCR reads. This sample has hundreds of thousands of distinct CDR3 sequences, with around 15% found just once. This clonotype was seen many times. The antigen is undetermined.

This sequence was found in a woman between 18 and 29 years old with Graves' hyperthyroidism. The chain joins TRBV6-1 to TRBJ1-3; D is undetermined. Input material: blood. CDR3 nucleotides: TGTGCCAGCAGTGAAATTATGCCTTTGCTCGGAAACACCATATATTTT. Translation: CASSEIMPLLGNTIYF.